One sample yielded the 15 T cell receptor beta chains listed below, sequenced in a study of control samples from healthy donors and cancer patients. Some clones are missing from TCRdb's copy, which holds only in-frame ones; the method was immunoSEQ multiplex PCR. The sample contains 98,000 or so clones, 79% of which appear only once. The sequenced sample was blood. These TCRs come from a woman in her twenties or thirties in good health.

The V call is TRBV6-5, the J call TRBJ1-2; D may be TRBD1 (5 bases). The CDR3 sequence is 13 residues long. V was trimmed by 6 bases and J by 8 bases, leaving 16 bases between them. CDR1 is MNHEY and CDR2 is SVGAGI in the germline V gene. The CDR3 reads CASRVTGETGYTF. The CDR3 DNA reads TGTGCCAGCAGAGTCACAGGTGAAACCGGCTACACCTTC.

V and J are TRBV2 and TRBJ1-2, with 10 bases identical to TRBD1. With 6 bases clipped from V and 4 bases from J, the junction kept 8 bases outside the gene matches. Germline V gene lookup returns CDR1 SNHLY and CDR2 FYNNEI. This CDR3 is built from 15 residues. The chain's CDR3 is CASREPGQGTYGYTF. CDR3 sequence (DNA): TGTGCCAGCAGGGAACCGGGACAGGGGACCTATGGCTACACCTTC.

This clone showed up just once. The chain has TRBV4-3 and TRBJ1-2, with 7 bases fitting TRBD1. CDR1 and CDR2 from the germline V gene are LGHNA and YSLEER. This CDR3 has 15 amino acids. Trimming at V came to 4 bases and at J to 4 bases, leaving 9 bases not matched to a gene. The CDR3 sequence: CASSRGLQGTYGYTF. The CDR3 DNA reads TGCGCCAGCAGCCGGGGCTTACAGGGGACCTATGGCTACACCTTC.

J is TRBJ2-1 and V is TRBV6-5; a weak D match, TRBD1 (6 bases). V lost 0 bases and J lost 5, with 14 bases in between. CDR3 length equals 16 residues. Germline lookup yields CDR1 MNHEY and CDR2 SVGAGI. In DNA form, the CDR3 reads TGTGCCAGCAGTTACTCAGGGGGATTAAGTAACAATGAGCAGTTCTTC. Residues: CASSYSGGLSNNEQFF.

This chain uses TRBV5-1 with TRBJ2-3; D not resolved. Germline values: CDR1 SGHRS, CDR2 YFSETQ. The CDR3 extends over 11 amino acids. Trimming removed 10 bases from V and 8 bases from J, with 14 bases in between. For the CDR3, the DNA is TGCGCCTCCACTGGGTCCCGTACGCAGTATTTT. Protein: CASTGSRTQYF.

V usage is TRBV30 and J usage is TRBJ2-7, with a possible D match to TRBD2 (7 bases). Trimming removed 5 bases at V and 5 bases at J, with 13 bases between. Germline V gene sequence: CDR1 GTSNPN, CDR2 SVGIG (reference sequence). This CDR3 has 12 amino acids. This chain's CDR3 is CAWGGARHEQYF. CDR3 sequence (DNA): TGTGCCTGGGGGGGGGCGCGACACGAGCAGTACTTC.

This chain uses TRBV2 with TRBJ2-1; 14 positions match TRBD2. The CDR3 runs to 19 residues. V shed 0 bases, J shed 6 bases, and the junction held 10 bases outside the gene matches. Looked up from germline, CDR1 is SNHLY and CDR2 is FYNNEI. The CDR3 DNA sequence: TGTGCCAGCAGTGAAGCGCTTCTTGGGACTAGCGGGGGTAGCAATGAGCAGTTCTTC. Encoded protein: CASSEALLGTSGGSNEQFF.

The CDR3 reads CASSQAGGRTDTQYF. CDR3 in DNA: TGTGCCAGCAGCCAAGCGGGGGGCCGCACAGATACGCAGTATTTT. The J gene is TRBJ2-3, the V gene TRBV3-1 (or the pseudogene TRBV3-2); maybe TRBD2 (7 bases). V was pared by 1 base and J by 1 base, with 9 bases between. The CDR3 sequence is 15 residues long. Germline lookup yields CDR1 LGHDT and CDR2 YNNKEL (reference sequence).

The chain recombines TRBV5-1 with TRBJ2-7, with D perhaps matching TRBD1 (5 bases). The CDR3 runs 12 residues. Germline V CDR1 and CDR2: SGHRS, YFSETQ. Trimming took 4 bases from V and 5 from J, leaving 10 bases between them. CDR3 bases: TGCGCCAGCAGCGTAGGGGCCCACGAGCAGTACTTC. Translating gives CASSVGAHEQYF.

V usage is TRBV4-3 and J usage is TRBJ1-5; D is uncertain. The CDR3 contains 14 residues. Deletions cut 0 bases from V and 3 bases from J, with 6 bases between. Germline V gene lookup returns CDR1 LGHNA and CDR2 YSLEER. The CDR3 region is CASSQEFPNQPQHF. For the CDR3, the DNA is TGCGCCAGCAGCCAAGAGTTCCCCAATCAGCCCCAGCATTTT.

This clone was seen more than once but under ten times. The rearrangement uses TRBV6-5 and TRBJ2-5, with D uncertain. V lost 8 bases and J lost 0, with 10 bases in between. Germline values: CDR1 MNHEY, CDR2 SVGAGI. CDR3 length: 13 amino acids. The CDR3 spells CASDGGYQETQYF. The CDR3 DNA reads as TGTGCCAGCGACGGCGGCTACCAAGAGACCCAGTACTTC.

This chain links TRBV3-1 (or the pseudogene TRBV3-2) with TRBJ1-1; tentatively, D is TRBD1 (5 bases). Trimming left V 7 bases short and J 6 bases short, with 9 bases between. The V gene's germline CDR1 is LGHDT and CDR2 YNNKEL (reference sequence). This CDR3 comprises 11 residues. The CDR3 DNA sequence: TGTGCCAGCAACGGGGGGGCTGAAGCTTTCTTT. It codes for CASNGGAEAFF.

The rearrangement links TRBV4-1 to TRBJ2-7; D perhaps matches TRBD2 (7 bases). V was cut by 8 bases and J by 4 bases, with 21 bases left in between. The CDR3 spans 15 residues. Germline-derived CDR1 and CDR2 are MGHRA and YSYEKL. The CDR3: CASSPRGGASYEQYF. CDR3 DNA: TGCGCCAGCTCCCCGAGGGGGGGCGCAAGTTACGAGCAGTACTTC.

The chain links TRBV2 to TRBJ1-5; D is unclear. The germline V gene encodes CDR1 SNHLY and CDR2 FYNNEI. V gave up 5 bases and J gave up 6 bases, with 17 bases separating them. This CDR3 has 15 residues. CDR3 nucleotide sequence: TGTGCCAGCAGTCGAGAAGAGGCCGTTGGTCAGCCCCAGCATTTT. Amino acids: CASSREEAVGQPQHF.

The chain carries TRBV3-1 (or the pseudogene TRBV3-2) and TRBJ2-5; D is undetermined. The CDR3 loop spans 11 amino acids. Deletions cut 6 bases from V and 4 bases from J, with 6 bases between. Germline V gives CDR1 LGHDT, CDR2 YNNKEL (reference sequence). The CDR3 here is CASRGPETQYF. The CDR3 nucleotides read TGTGCCAGCAGAGGTCCAGAGACCCAGTACTTC.